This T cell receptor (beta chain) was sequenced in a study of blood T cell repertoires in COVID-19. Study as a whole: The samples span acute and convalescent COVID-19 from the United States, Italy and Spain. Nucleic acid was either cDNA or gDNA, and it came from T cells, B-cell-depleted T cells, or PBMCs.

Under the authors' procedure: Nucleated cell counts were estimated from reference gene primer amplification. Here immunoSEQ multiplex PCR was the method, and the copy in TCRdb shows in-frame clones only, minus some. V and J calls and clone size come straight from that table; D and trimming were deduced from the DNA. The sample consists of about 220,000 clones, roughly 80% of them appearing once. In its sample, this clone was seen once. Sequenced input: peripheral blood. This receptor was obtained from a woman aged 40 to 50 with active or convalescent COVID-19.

DNA for the CDR3: TGTGCCTGGAGTGGCTGGGTACGTAGTTGGGAGTCCTATGGCTACACCTTC. Translated, it gives CAWSGWVRSWESYGYTF. This chain uses TRBV30 with TRBJ1-2; no clear D. Germline V gene lookup returns CDR1 GTSNPN and CDR2 SVGIG (reference sequence). Trimming took 1 base from V and 4 from J, leaving 22 bases between them. The CDR3 has 17 residues.